This is a list of T cell receptor beta chains from one sample in a study of identical twins. MiXCR, run by TCRdb on the 5' RACE reads, gives a single entry per CDR3 protein. The sample holds about 660,000 distinct CDR3 sequences, 8% to 9% seen once. The data were also submitted as part of a second study, on yellow fever vaccine responses in identical twins.

Sequenced sample: PBMCs. The receptors shown here come from a woman aged 18-29 years in good health. CDR3s include the opening cysteine and the closing phenylalanine or tryptophan. A D gene is named only where the DNA matches it firmly. Not every row has a clone size; where given, it reads once, few, many or a size class.

TRBV7-2	NA	NA	TRBJ2-5	TGTGCCAGCAGCTCGACCAGGTCGTTGCCATACCAAGAGACCCAGTACTTC	CASSSTRSLPYQETQYF
TRBV27	NA	NA	TRBJ2-7	TGTGCCAGCAGTTTATCGTCTTTTTACGAGCAGTACTTC	CASSLSSFYEQYF
TRBV13	many	NA	TRBJ2-6	TGTGCCAGCAGCTCCCTAGAGGCCAACGTCCTGACTTTC	CASSSLEANVLTF
TRBV28	NA	TRBD1	TRBJ2-7	TGTGCCAGCAGTGATACCGGGACAGTGACCTACGAGCAGTACTTC	CASSDTGTVTYEQYF
TRBV4-3	NA	TRBD2	TRBJ2-7	TGCGCCAGCAGCCAAGATTGGACTAGCGGGATTCACGAGCAGTACTTC	CASSQDWTSGIHEQYF
TRBV7-2	NA	NA	TRBJ2-7	TGTGCCAGCAGCTTAGACGGGGGCCGAAGCTCCTACGAGCAGTACTTC	CASSLDGGRSSYEQYF
TRBV11-2	NA	NA	TRBJ2-1	TGTGCCAGCAGCCTCTCCAGCGGTACCATAAAAACCATGAAGTTCTTC	CASSLSSGTIKTMKFF
TRBV4-1	few	TRBD1	TRBJ2-3	TGCGCCAGCAGCCAAGGTTTAGACGACAGGGCTTTCACAGATACGCAGTATTTT	CASSQGLDDRAFTDTQYF
TRBV29-1	NA	TRBD1	TRBJ2-7	TGCAGCGTTGTGGGACAGGGGGCTTACGAGCAGTACTTC	CSVVGQGAYEQYF
TRBV11-2	few	TRBD2	TRBJ2-7	TGTGCCAGCAGGTTAGCGGGAAACATCTACGAGCAGTACTTC	CASRLAGNIYEQYF
TRBV29-1	many	NA	TRBJ2-7	TGCAGCGTTGAAGATCGCGGGGAGACCTACGAGCAGTACTTC	CSVEDRGETYEQYF
TRBV7-2	few	NA	TRBJ1-2	TGTGCCAGCAGCCCCTACCTAACAGGGCGTAACTATGGCTACACCTTC	CASSPYLTGRNYGYTF
TRBV15	many	TRBD1	TRBJ1-2	TGTGCCACCAGCAGAGGACAGGGAGGGTATGGCTACACCTTC	CATSRGQGGYGYTF
TRBV12-3/TRBV12-4	many	NA	TRBJ2-7	TGTGCCAGCAGTTTAAACGGGCTGACGTACGAGCAGTACTTC	CASSLNGLTYEQYF
TRBV3-1	NA	NA	TRBJ2-1	TGTGCCAGCAGTCAGGAGGACCTCCGCAATGAGCAGTTCTTC	CASSQEDLRNEQFF